Each of the 3 T cell receptor beta chains below was sequenced from the same sample in a study of T cell responses to AZD1222 COVID-19 vaccine (dated by TCRdb to the early 2020s). Interpreted using the paper, the time point label stands for: baseline before first vaccination. Library prep was done by the immunoSEQ multiplex PCR assay. The immuneACCESS repertoire file appears here via TCRdb, limited to in-frame rearrangements. These files lack a portion of the clones; in checked studies, under half of the deficit traces to unresolved V genes, and the cause of the others is not known. Within this sample are about 76,000 clones, with roughly 84% of them counted one time only. The top ten clones comprise 11% of the sample. Source: peripheral blood, taken on day 0 of AZD1222 vaccination. The receptors were sampled from an adult in good health.

The chain recombines TRBV3-1 (or the pseudogene TRBV3-2) with TRBJ2-1, with TRBD2 matching 8 bases. This CDR3 is built from 15 residues. V gave up 4 bases and J gave up 5 bases; unmatched junction bases: 7. CDR1 and CDR2 (germline): LGHDT, YNNKEL (reference sequence). CDR3 sequence reads: CASSPSGSRHNEQFF. The CDR3 DNA follows: TGTGCCAGCAGCCCAAGCGGGAGTAGGCACAATGAGCAGTTCTTC.

V and J are TRBV6-4 and TRBJ1-3, with D perhaps TRBD1 (5 bases). The CDR3 spans 14 residues. V shed 4 bases and J shed 4 bases, with 11 bases lying between them. Germline-derived CDR1 and CDR2 are MRHNA and SNTAGT. In DNA, the CDR3 is TGTGCCAGCAGTGGAGGGGCCGGCGGAAACACCATATATTTT. Residues: CASSGGAGGNTIYF.

The chain uses TRBV28 and TRBJ1-2; 7 bases agree with TRBD1. Per the germline V gene, CDR1 is MDHEN and CDR2 is SYDVKM. The CDR3 extends over 15 amino acids. With 5 bases clipped from V and 7 bases from J, the junction kept 13 bases outside the gene matches. Here the CDR3 reads CASSIRRDSGVGYTF. The DNA for the CDR3 is TGTGCCAGCAGTATCCGAAGGGACAGCGGGGTTGGCTACACCTTC.